Below are 23 T cell receptor beta chains sequenced from a single sample in a study of response to subunit inactivated influenza vaccine. TCRdb re-called the RT-PCR reads with MiXCR, one entry per CDR3 protein. In the table there are around 470,000 distinct CDR3 sequences, less than 7.5% of which are singletons. The sequencing used PBMCs from blood, collected around 25 months after vaccination. The receptor source for this set is a man in his fifties or sixties who received an inactivated influenza vaccine.

This chain connects TRBV29-1 to TRBJ2-3; the D is unclear. The CDR3 is made up of 13 amino acids. Germline V gene sequence: CDR1 SQVTM, CDR2 ANQGSEA. The V and J ends lost 1 base and 4 bases respectively, with 9 bases between them. This CDR3 is CSVEASVSDTQYF. The CDR3 nucleotides read TGCAGCGTTGAAGCGAGTGTCTCAGATACGCAGTATTTT.

V usage is TRBV4-2 and J usage is TRBJ2-7; D may be TRBD1 (5 bases). V was cut by 6 bases and J by 1 base, with 16 bases left in between. The CDR3 has 15 amino acids. Per the germline V gene, CDR1 is LGHNA and CDR2 is YNFKEQ. The DNA for the CDR3 is TGTGCCAGCAGGGAGCTCCCCGCAGGGTCCTACGAGCAGTACTTC. Its translation is CASRELPAGSYEQYF.

V and J are TRBV18 and TRBJ2-2; tentative D call: TRBD2 (5 bases). V lost 3 bases and J lost 5, with 10 bases in between. Germline values: CDR1 KGHSH, CDR2 LQKENI. This CDR3 comprises 14 residues. The CDR3 here is CASSPRRETGELFF. Here the CDR3 DNA reads TGTGCCAGCTCACCTAGACGGGAAACCGGGGAGCTGTTTTTT.

This clonotype has more than one count but fewer than ten. One end of the junction fails to match germline, which may point to a read error. V gene TRBV20-1 combines with J gene TRBJ2-1, with 7 bases aligning to TRBD1. In germline, CDR1 is DFQATT, CDR2 SNEGSKA (reference sequence). The length of the CDR3 is 14 residues. The CDR3 coding sequence is TGCAGTGCAAGAGACAGGGACCTATACAATGAGCAGTTCTTC. Its translation is CSARDRDLYNEQFF.

This clonotype has just a few counts. This rearrangement joins TRBV4-3 to TRBJ2-7; weak D call: TRBD1 (6 bases). With 0 bases removed from V and 5 bases from J, the gap between germline ends came to 17 bases. The CDR3 loop spans 16 amino acids. CDR1 LGHNA and CDR2 YSLEER come from the germline V gene. DNA for the CDR3: TGCGCCAGCAGCCAAGATGGGGGCGACCCCTTCCACGAGCAGTACTTC. Its translation: CASSQDGGDPFHEQYF.

This clonotype turned up a few times. The chain recombines TRBV5-1 with TRBJ1-1; TRBD1 might be the D (5 bases). CDR1 SGHRS and CDR2 YFSETQ come from the germline V gene. V was clipped by 7 bases and J by 2 bases, with 18 bases between them. This CDR3 has 15 residues. CDR3 protein: CASHETDRINTEAFF. The CDR3, as DNA: TGCGCCAGCCATGAGACAGATCGAATTAACACTGAAGCTTTCTTT. The variable domain in full, completed from reference TRBV5-1 and TRBJ1-1, reads KAGVTQTPRYLIKTRGQQVTLSCSPISGHRSVSWYQQTPGQGLQFLFEYFSETQRNKGNFPGRFSGRQFSNSRSEMNVSTLELGDSALYLCASHETDRINTEAFFGQGTRLTVV.

In its sample, this clonotype was seen many times. The gene calls are TRBV10-3 and TRBJ2-5, with 12 bases matching TRBD2. V lost 3 bases, J lost 2 bases, and 1 base stayed unmatched. Germline CDR1 ENHRY, CDR2 SYGVKD. There are 15 residues in the CDR3. The CDR3 nucleotides read TGTGCCATCAGTGACGGACTAGCGGGACAAGAGACCCAGTACTTC. This sequence encodes CAISDGLAGQETQYF.

The table lists this clonotype with a few counts. This rearrangement joins TRBV20-1 to TRBJ1-5; TRBD1 matches at 8 bases. Losses at the gene ends were 0 bases for V and 7 bases for J; bases not matched to a gene: 11. The CDR3 runs 16 residues. Per the germline V gene, CDR1 is DFQATT and CDR2 is SNEGSKA (reference sequence). The CDR3 region is CSARDGIDRGGQPQHF. The DNA for the CDR3 is TGCAGTGCTAGAGATGGTATCGACAGGGGAGGCCAGCCCCAGCATTTT.

Only a few counts were recorded for this clonotype. This chain uses TRBV30 with TRBJ2-3, with D unclear. V lost 4 bases to trimming and J lost 0 bases, with 11 bases between them. The CDR3 has 14 residues. Germline lookup yields CDR1 GTSNPN and CDR2 SVGIG (reference sequence). The chain's CDR3 is CAWKLMGSTDTQYF. The CDR3, as DNA: TGTGCCTGGAAACTGATGGGGAGCACAGATACGCAGTATTTT.

This clonotype was detected many times. The chain combines TRBV27 with TRBJ2-3, with 12 bases that match TRBD2. The junction had 6 bases not matched to a gene; V was cut back by 0 bases and J by 5 bases. The length of the CDR3 is 17 residues. The germline gives CDR1 MNHEY, CDR2 SMNVEV (reference sequence). The chain's CDR3 is CASSLSKLAGGRDTQYF. In nucleotides, the CDR3 is TGTGCCAGCAGTTTATCGAAACTAGCGGGGGGAAGAGATACGCAGTATTTT.

The rearrangement joins TRBV14 to TRBJ2-7; perhaps TRBD2 as D (5 bases). There are 15 residues in the CDR3. Germline V lookup: CDR1 SGHDN, CDR2 FVKESK. Deletions cut 3 bases from V and 4 bases from J, with 16 bases between. The CDR3 nucleotides read TGTGCCAGCAGCCAGCTTGGACTCTCGAAATACGAGCAGTACTTC. This encodes CASSQLGLSKYEQYF.

In its sample, this clonotype was seen a few times. This sequence joins TRBV5-1 and TRBJ2-1; 10 nucleotides line up with TRBD2. This CDR3 region has 17 residues. The trim removed 0 bases at V and 0 bases at J, leaving 3 bases unmatched. The germline CDR1 and CDR2 sequences are SGHRS and YFSETQ. The CDR3, as DNA: TGCGCCAGCAGCTTGGTGCTAGCGGGGGTCTCCTACAATGAGCAGTTCTTC. It encodes CASSLVLAGVSYNEQFF. Full variable domain (missing parts from reference TRBV5-1 and TRBJ2-1): KAGVTQTPRYLIKTRGQQVTLSCSPISGHRSVSWYQQTPGQGLQFLFEYFSETQRNKGNFPGRFSGRQFSNSRSEMNVSTLELGDSALYLCASSLVLAGVSYNEQFFGPGTRLTVL.

This clonotype appeared many times. The rearrangement uses TRBV20-1 and TRBJ2-4, with 11 bases matching TRBD2. The germline CDR1 and CDR2 sequences are DFQATT and SNEGSKA (reference sequence). The CDR3 has 16 amino acids. The CDR3 is CSAVAGGLLAKNIQYF. DNA of the CDR3: TGCAGCGCCGTAGCGGGAGGGCTTCTAGCCAAAAACATTCAGTACTTC.

The table lists this clonotype with a few counts. V and J are TRBV5-1 and TRBJ1-1; maybe TRBD1 (5 bases). The CDR3 contains 16 residues. V lost 1 base and J lost 1, with 14 bases in between. Looked up from germline, CDR1 is SGHRS and CDR2 is YFSETQ. The CDR3, as DNA: TGCGCCAGCAGCTTGATTAGGGGCGGGTGGAACACTGAAGCTTTCTTT. It yields the protein CASSLIRGGWNTEAFF.

This clonotype has only a few counts. The chain carries TRBV27 and TRBJ2-3; 11 bases align to TRBD2. V lost 6 bases, J lost 2 bases, and 10 bases stayed unmatched. Germline V lookup: CDR1 MNHEY, CDR2 SMNVEV (reference sequence). CDR3 length: 17 amino acids. The chain's CDR3 is CASSRSGTSGYTDTQYF. The CDR3 coding sequence is TGTGCCAGCAGCCGATCCGGGACTAGCGGTTACACAGATACGCAGTATTTT.

The rearrangement joins TRBV11-2 to TRBJ2-4; 9 bases are shared with TRBD1. V trimming: 5 bases; J trimming: 1 base; junction bases outside the gene matches: 6. Germline V lookup: CDR1 SGHAT, CDR2 FQNNGV. The CDR3 sequence is 16 residues long. CDR3 protein: CASSHTGTGAKNIQYF. The DNA of the CDR3 is TGTGCCAGCAGCCACACCGGGACAGGGGCCAAAAACATTCAGTACTTC.

The V and J genes are TRBV20-1 and TRBJ2-7; perhaps TRBD1 as D (6 bases). This CDR3 has 13 residues. The V and J ends lost 4 bases and 7 bases respectively, with 17 bases between them. CDR1 is DFQATT, CDR2 SNEGSKA, per germline (reference sequence). The CDR3: CSAKRDMAREQYF. In DNA form, the CDR3 reads TGCAGTGCTAAGAGGGACATGGCCCGGGAGCAGTACTTC.

There are a few counts of this clonotype. The V call is TRBV25-1, the J call TRBJ2-3, with 9 bases fitting TRBD2. CDR1 is MGHDK, CDR2 SYGVNS, per germline. CDR3 length equals 18 residues. The V and J ends lost 1 base and 2 bases, in that order; junction bases with no gene match: 10. CDR3 sequence: CASSELGSSGRTTDTQYF. CDR3 bases: TGTGCCAGCAGTGAATTGGGTAGTAGCGGGAGAACCACAGATACGCAGTATTTT.

This clonotype was found a few times. The gene calls are TRBV4-1 and TRBJ1-2, with D tentatively TRBD1 (5 bases). Trimming left V 0 bases short and J 3 bases short, with 11 bases between. Germline CDR1 MGHRA, CDR2 YSYEKL. This CDR3 region has 15 residues. CDR3 protein: CASSQDRGRDYGYTF. CDR3 sequence (DNA): TGCGCCAGCAGCCAAGATCGGGGCAGAGACTATGGCTACACCTTC.

This clonotype has a count of ten or more. V and J are TRBV29-1 and TRBJ1-4; the match to TRBD1 covers 7 bases. The germline V gene has CDR1 SQVTM and CDR2 ANQGSEA. The V and J ends lost 0 bases and 10 bases, in that order; junction bases with no gene match: 11. This CDR3 contains 15 residues. CDR3 amino acids: CSVEEEGTVYGKLFF. DNA of the CDR3: TGCAGCGTTGAAGAGGAAGGGACAGTATACGGAAAACTGTTTTTT.

This clonotype was observed many times. This rearrangement joins TRBV5-1 to TRBJ2-5, with D uncertain. Trimming stripped 0 bases from V and 0 bases from J, with 9 bases between. Germline CDR1 and CDR2: SGHRS and YFSETQ. The CDR3 length is 15 residues. As DNA, the CDR3 is TGCGCCAGCAGCTTGGGGTCAATATACCAAGAGACCCAGTACTTC. This sequence encodes CASSLGSIYQETQYF.

The V and J genes are TRBV6-6 and TRBJ2-7; D gene uncertain. Trimming took 0 bases from V and 6 from J, leaving 9 bases between them. Germline V gives CDR1 MNHNY, CDR2 SVGAGI (reference sequence). CDR3 size: 13 residues. The CDR3 reads CASSYSAGSEQYF. The CDR3 DNA sequence: TGTGCCAGCAGTTACTCCGCAGGCTCCGAGCAGTACTTC.

This clonotype was recorded a few times. This chain uses TRBV7-2 with TRBJ1-2, with 10 bases fitting TRBD1. The CDR3 is 14 amino acids. From germline, CDR1 is SGHTA and CDR2 FQGNSA. J lost 7 bases, V lost 5 bases, and 7 bases had no gene match. The CDR3 DNA sequence: TGTGCCAGCAGCCGAGGACAGGGGGAAAGTGGCTACACCTTC. Its translation is CASSRGQGESGYTF.